The 7 T cell receptor beta chains below were found in one sample sequenced in a study of a mutant IDH1 vaccine in newly diagnosed glioma. These receptors are not linked to any known antigen. As to time point: week 35, safety follow-up. The investigators gave 300 ug of mutant IDH1 20-mer peptide in each vaccine dose, together with topical imiquimod. Profiling relied on immunoSEQ multiplex PCR, and the TCRdb table lists in-frame clones only, not all of them. The sample holds some 58,000 clones, roughly 81% seen once. The sample was PBMCs, taken from a glioma patient whose treatment included an IDH1 peptide vaccine. These receptors were collected from a man aged 35-49 years with glioma.

CDR3 in amino acids: CAWSPAGQPQHF. The CDR3 region has the DNA TGTGCCTGGAGCCCCGCGGGTCAGCCCCAGCATTTT. V and J are TRBV30 and TRBJ1-5, with D uncertain. CDR1 is GTSNPN and CDR2 is SVGIG in the germline V gene (reference sequence). This CDR3 contains 12 residues. Trimming cost V 3 bases and J 6 bases, with 9 bases left between them.

This chain links TRBV28 with TRBJ2-2; D may be TRBD1 (5 bases). V was trimmed by 6 bases and J by 8 bases, leaving 16 bases between them. Germline lookup yields CDR1 MDHEN and CDR2 SYDVKM. The CDR3 loop spans 14 amino acids. The CDR3 bases are TGTGCCAGCAGCCCCACCAGGGAAGCTGGGGAGCTGTTTTTT. Its translation is CASSPTREAGELFF.

The rearrangement links TRBV10-3 to TRBJ1-2; D not certain. In germline, CDR1 is ENHRY, CDR2 SYGVKD. Trimming removed 1 base at V and 8 bases at J, with 11 bases between. The CDR3 loop spans 13 amino acids. This CDR3 reads CAISEWRGEGYTF. DNA of the CDR3: TGTGCCATCAGTGAGTGGCGGGGAGAAGGCTACACCTTC.

V gene TRBV7-2 combines with J gene TRBJ1-1; D is undetermined. CDR1 is SGHTA, CDR2 FQGNSA, per germline. Trimming stripped 5 bases from V and 1 base from J, with 11 bases between. CDR3 length: 14 residues. CDR3 in amino acids: CASSPGRRNTEAFF. CDR3 bases: TGTGCCAGCAGCCCCGGTCGGCGGAACACTGAAGCTTTCTTT.

CDR3 protein: CASSLAFRGRAEAFF. The CDR3 nucleotides are TGTGCCAGCAGCTTGGCGTTCCGGGGGAGGGCTGAAGCTTTCTTT. The chain has TRBV5-4 and TRBJ1-1; D may be TRBD1 (5 bases). V shed 0 bases and J shed 6 bases, with 15 bases lying between them. CDR3 length equals 15 residues. CDR1 is SGHNT and CDR2 is YYREEE in the germline V gene (reference sequence).

The V gene is TRBV7-6, the J gene TRBJ2-5; tentative D call: TRBD2 (5 bases). V lost 0 bases to trimming and J lost 5 bases, with 13 bases between them. The length of the CDR3 is 15 residues. Per the germline V gene, CDR1 is SGHVS and CDR2 is FNYEAQ. The CDR3 nucleotides read TGTGCCAGCAGCTTAGCGGGAGCTCTCCGGGAGACCCAGTACTTC. Its protein is CASSLAGALRETQYF.

The chain recombines TRBV30 with TRBJ2-2; the D is unclear. Per the germline V gene, CDR1 is GTSNPN and CDR2 is SVGIG (reference sequence). The CDR3 is 15 residues long. V lost 1 base to trimming and J lost 9 bases, with 18 bases between them. CDR3 DNA sequence: TGTGCCTGGAGTGATGAATGGGGTCCAAGCAGGGAGCTGTTTTTT. Amino acids: CAWSDEWGPSRELFF.